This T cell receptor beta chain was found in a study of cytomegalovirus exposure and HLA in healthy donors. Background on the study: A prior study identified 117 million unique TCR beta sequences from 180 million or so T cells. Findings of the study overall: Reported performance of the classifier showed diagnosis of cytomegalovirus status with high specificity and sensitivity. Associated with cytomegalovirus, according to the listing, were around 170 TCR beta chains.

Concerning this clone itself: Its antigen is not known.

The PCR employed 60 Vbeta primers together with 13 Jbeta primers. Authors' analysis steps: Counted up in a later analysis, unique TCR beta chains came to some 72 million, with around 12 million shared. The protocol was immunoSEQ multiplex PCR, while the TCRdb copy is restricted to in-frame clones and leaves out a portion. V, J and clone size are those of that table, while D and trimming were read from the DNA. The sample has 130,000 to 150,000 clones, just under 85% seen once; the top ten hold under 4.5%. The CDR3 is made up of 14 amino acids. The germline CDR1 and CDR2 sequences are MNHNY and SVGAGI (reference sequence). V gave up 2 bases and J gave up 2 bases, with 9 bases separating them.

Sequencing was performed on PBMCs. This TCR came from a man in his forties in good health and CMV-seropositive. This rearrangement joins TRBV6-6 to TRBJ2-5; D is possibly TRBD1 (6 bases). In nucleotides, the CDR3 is TGTGCCAGCAGTTACGCGGACAGACAAGAGACCCAGTACTTC. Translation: CASSYADRQETQYF.